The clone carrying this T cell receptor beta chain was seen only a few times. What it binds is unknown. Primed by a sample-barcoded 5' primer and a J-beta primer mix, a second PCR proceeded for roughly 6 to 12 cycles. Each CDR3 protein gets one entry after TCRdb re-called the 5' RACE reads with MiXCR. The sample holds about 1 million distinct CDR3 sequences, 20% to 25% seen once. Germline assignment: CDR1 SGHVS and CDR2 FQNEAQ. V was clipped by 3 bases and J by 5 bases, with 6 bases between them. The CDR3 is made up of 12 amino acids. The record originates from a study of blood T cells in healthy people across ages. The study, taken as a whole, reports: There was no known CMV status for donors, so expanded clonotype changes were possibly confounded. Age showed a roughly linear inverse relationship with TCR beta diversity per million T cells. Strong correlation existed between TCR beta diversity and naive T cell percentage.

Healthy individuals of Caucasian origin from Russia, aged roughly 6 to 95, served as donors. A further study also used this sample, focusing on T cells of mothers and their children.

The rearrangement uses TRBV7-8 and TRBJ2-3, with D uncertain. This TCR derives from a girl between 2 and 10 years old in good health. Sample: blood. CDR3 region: CASSFYKDTQYF. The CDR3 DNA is TGTGCCAGCAGCTTCTATAAAGATACGCAGTATTTT.